This T cell receptor (beta chain) was sequenced for a study of multiple sclerosis patients with progressive multifocal leukoencephalopathy. Synthetic inline TR CDR3 controls covering all V-J pairings were spiked into each PCR. The table came from immunoSEQ multiplex PCR; TCRdb's copy has only in-frame clones and leaves some out. The sample contains tens of thousands of clones, roughly 91% of which appear only once. V lost 4 bases to trimming and J lost 5 bases; unmatched junction nucleotides: 9. In germline, CDR1 is LNHDA, CDR2 SQIVND (reference sequence). This CDR3 comprises 16 residues. Time point given: roughly 6 months of natalizumab therapy. At 6 months of natalizumab came T1, and at 12 months came T2. Whole-study results and caveats: PML-onset expanded TRB clones were detectable before and during natalizumab therapy. No common TRBV or TRBJ usage or pairing appeared at PML.

Worth noting for this clone: Its antigen is still unknown.

The J gene is TRBJ2-7, the V gene TRBV19, with TRBD2 matching 12 bases. The starting material was PBMCs, obtained from a patient treated with natalizumab. This TCR derives from a human donor with multiple sclerosis. CDR3 sequence reads: CASSTLGLAGSNEQYF. In DNA, the CDR3 is TGTGCCAGTAGTACCCTCGGACTAGCGGGATCTAACGAGCAGTACTTC. Complete variable domain (other parts from reference TRBV19 and TRBJ2-7): DGGITQSPKYLFRKEGQNVTLSCEQNLNHDAMYWYRQDPGQGLRLIYYSQIVNDFQKGDIAEGYSVSREKKESFPLTVTSAQKNPTAFYLCASSTLGLAGSNEQYFGPGTRLTVT.